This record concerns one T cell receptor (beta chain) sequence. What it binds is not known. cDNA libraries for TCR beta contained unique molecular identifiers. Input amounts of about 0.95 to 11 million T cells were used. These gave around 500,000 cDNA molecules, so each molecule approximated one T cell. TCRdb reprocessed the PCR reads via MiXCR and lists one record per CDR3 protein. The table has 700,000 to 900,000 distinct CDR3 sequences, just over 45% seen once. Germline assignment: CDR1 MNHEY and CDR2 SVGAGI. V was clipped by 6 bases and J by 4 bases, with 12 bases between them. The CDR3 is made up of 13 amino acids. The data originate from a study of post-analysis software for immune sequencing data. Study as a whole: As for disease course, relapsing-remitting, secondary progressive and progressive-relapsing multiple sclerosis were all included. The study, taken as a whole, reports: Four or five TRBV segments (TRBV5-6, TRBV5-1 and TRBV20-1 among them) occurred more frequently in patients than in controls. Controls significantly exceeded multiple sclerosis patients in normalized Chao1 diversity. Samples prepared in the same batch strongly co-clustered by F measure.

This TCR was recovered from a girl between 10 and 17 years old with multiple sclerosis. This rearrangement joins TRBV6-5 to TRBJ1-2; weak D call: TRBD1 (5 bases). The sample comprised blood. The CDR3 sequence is CASSGAPSYGYTF. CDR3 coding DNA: TGTGCCAGCAGCGGGGCCCCATCCTATGGCTACACCTTC.